Listed here are 2 T cell receptor beta chains from one sample, sequenced in a study of blood T cell repertoires in COVID-19. Here immunoSEQ multiplex PCR was the method, and the copy in TCRdb shows in-frame clones only, minus some. The sample gives 15,000 to 20,000 clones, about 89% of which show up once; 31% is in the top ten. The sample was peripheral blood. All receptors come from an elderly woman with COVID-19, enrolled during active disease.

V gene TRBV5-4 combines with J gene TRBJ2-3; 9 bases agree with TRBD1. J was trimmed by 3 bases and V by 3 bases; bases with no gene match: 8. This CDR3 region has 16 residues. CDR1 is SGHNT and CDR2 is YYREEE in the germline V gene (reference sequence). The CDR3: CASSSPGQGITDTQYF. In nucleotides, the CDR3 is TGTGCCAGCAGCTCACCGGGACAGGGAATAACAGATACGCAGTATTTT.

V usage is TRBV6-5 and J usage is TRBJ2-4; a weak D match, TRBD2 (7 bases). The CDR3 length is 13 residues. CDR1 is MNHEY and CDR2 is SVGAGI in the germline V gene. The V and J ends lost 4 bases and 13 bases respectively, with 17 bases between them. The CDR3 protein is CASSSAGALAQYF. DNA for the CDR3: TGTGCCAGCAGTTCGGCGGGGGCCCTGGCCCAGTACTTC.